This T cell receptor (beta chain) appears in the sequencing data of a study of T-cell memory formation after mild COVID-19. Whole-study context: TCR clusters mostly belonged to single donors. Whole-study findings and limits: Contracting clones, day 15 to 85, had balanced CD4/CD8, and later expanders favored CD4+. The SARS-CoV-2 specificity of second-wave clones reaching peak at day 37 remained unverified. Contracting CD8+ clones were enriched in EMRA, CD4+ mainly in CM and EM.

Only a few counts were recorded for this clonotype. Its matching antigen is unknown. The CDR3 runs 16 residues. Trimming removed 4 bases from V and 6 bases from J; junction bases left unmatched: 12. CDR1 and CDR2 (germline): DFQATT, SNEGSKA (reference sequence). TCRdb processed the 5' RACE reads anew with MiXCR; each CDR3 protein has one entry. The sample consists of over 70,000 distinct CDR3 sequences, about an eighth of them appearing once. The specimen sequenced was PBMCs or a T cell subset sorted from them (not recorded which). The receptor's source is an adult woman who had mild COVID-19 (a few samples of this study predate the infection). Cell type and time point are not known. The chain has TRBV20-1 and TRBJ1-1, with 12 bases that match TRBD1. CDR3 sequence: CSAILRDRGPGPEAFF. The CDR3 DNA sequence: TGCAGTGCTATTCTTAGGGACAGGGGGCCGGGGCCTGAAGCTTTCTTT.